The next 13 T cell receptor beta chains were all read from a single sample in a study of low-dose radiotherapy and immunotherapy resistance in tumors. First-strand cDNA relied on TRAV- and TRBV-specific primers spanning alpha and beta chains. TCRs were put through 15 to 25 PCR cycles of amplification with Phusion. A constant-region primer and the V-primer adapter served as the primer pair. TCRdb used MiXCR to reprocess the reads, holding one entry per CDR3 protein. The data contain over 55,000 distinct CDR3 sequences, around 31% of them singletons. The time point denotes: before trial treatment. The input for sequencing was PBMCs, taken before treatment. These receptors came from a female donor with ovarian cancer.

This clonotype was recorded many times. This chain connects TRBV29-1 to TRBJ2-5; D possibly corresponds to TRBD2 (6 bases). V shed 0 bases and J shed 9 bases, with 8 bases lying between them. CDR3 length: 11 amino acids. The germline V gene has CDR1 SQVTM and CDR2 ANQGSEA. In DNA form, the CDR3 reads TGCAGCGTTGAAGAGGCGGGGCCCCAGTACTTC. This gives the protein CSVEEAGPQYF. Full variable domain (missing parts from reference TRBV29-1 and TRBJ2-5): SAVISQKPSRDICQRGTSLTIQCQVDSQVTMMFWYRQQPGQSLTLIATANQGSEATYESGFVIDKFPISRPNLTFSTLTVSNMSPEDSSIYLCSVEEAGPQYFGPGTRLLVL.

This clonotype was counted many times. V and J are TRBV14 and TRBJ1-1, with a weak D call TRBD1 (5 bases). CDR1 is SGHDN and CDR2 is FVKESK in the germline V gene. Trimming took 2 bases from V and 4 from J, leaving 17 bases between them. The CDR3 length is 16 residues. The CDR3 DNA reads TGTGCCAGCAGCCAACACGGTCGGGGGGGACCCACTGAAGCTTTCTTT. The encoded protein is CASSQHGRGGPTEAFF.

This clonotype occurred many times. V and J are TRBV29-1 and TRBJ2-2, with D perhaps TRBD2 (6 bases). The CDR3 loop spans 11 amino acids. Trimming pared 7 bases from V and 5 bases from J, leaving 8 bases between. The germline V gene encodes CDR1 SQVTM and CDR2 ANQGSEA. CDR3 sequence reads: CSAGGTGELFF. The CDR3 DNA reads as TGCAGCGCCGGGGGTACCGGGGAGCTGTTTTTT.

This clonotype appeared many times. The CDR3 DNA is TGTGCCAGCAGCTTAGGGAGGTTGGCTGAAGCTTTCTTT. As protein: CASSLGRLAEAFF. This chain links TRBV7-3 with TRBJ1-1; the D is unclear. CDR1 and CDR2 (germline): SGHTA, FQGTGA. This CDR3 spans 13 amino acids. The germline V and J ends were trimmed by 2 bases and 6 bases, with 10 bases remaining between them.

There are many counts of this clonotype. J is TRBJ2-2 and V is TRBV7-6; 13 bases map to TRBD2. CDR3 length: 16 residues. Losses at the gene ends were 5 bases for V and 4 bases for J; bases not matched to a gene: 4. Germline CDR1 SGHVS, CDR2 FNYEAQ. For the CDR3, the DNA is TGTGCCAGCAGCCTGAGGACTAGCGGGGGCACCGGGGAGCTGTTTTTT. It codes for CASSLRTSGGTGELFF.

The sample holds a few counts of this clonotype. The junction departs from the called germline gene at one end, perhaps through a read error. The V call is TRBV5-3, the J call TRBJ2-6, with D uncertain. TRBV5-3 is flagged as an ORF with uncertain function. The CDR3 is 13 residues long. CDR3 DNA sequence: TGTGCCAGCAGCTTGACTGGGGCCAACGTCCTGACTTTC. It encodes CASSLTGANVLTF.

The chain carries TRBV30 and TRBJ2-1; 8 nucleotides agree with TRBD1. V trimming: 8 bases; J trimming: 4 bases; junction bases outside the gene matches: 7. The CDR3 length is 13 residues. The V gene's germline CDR1 is GTSNPN and CDR2 SVGIG (reference sequence). The CDR3 DNA sequence: TGTGCCGCAGACAGGGGCATTTACAATGAGCAGTTCTTC. It encodes CAADRGIYNEQFF. Complete variable domain (other parts from reference TRBV30 and TRBJ2-1): SQTIHQWPATLVQPVGSPLSLECTVEGTSNPNLYWYRQAAGRGLQLLFYSVGIGQISSEVPQNLSASRPQDRQFILSSKKLLLSDSGFYLCAADRGIYNEQFFGPGTRLTVL.

This chain links TRBV20-1 with TRBJ1-5, with no clear D. The CDR3 extends over 15 amino acids. V lost 5 bases, J lost 2 bases, and 16 bases lay in between. The germline V gene encodes CDR1 DFQATT and CDR2 SNEGSKA (reference sequence). The CDR3, as DNA: TGCAGTGCTCCCCACGGAGGGCTGGGCAATCAGCCCCAGCATTTT. Translating gives CSAPHGGLGNQPQHF.

This clonotype was detected once. A read error is the likely source, as a far larger clone sits one nucleotide away. The chain couples TRBV12-3 or TRBV12-4 to TRBJ2-7; 10 bases are a match to TRBD2. V shed 3 bases and J 7 bases; nucleotides not matched to a gene: 18. CDR3 length: 18 residues. CDR3 residues: CASSFPSGGLLGYNEQYF. CDR3 bases: TGTGCCAGCAGTTTCCCTAGCGGGGGTCTCTTAGGCTACAATGAGCAGTACTTC.

In its sample, this clonotype was seen many times. V and J are TRBV28 and TRBJ1-2; D might be TRBD1 (5 bases). V lost 6 bases and J lost 8, with 22 bases in between. Germline loops: CDR1 MDHEN, CDR2 SYDVKM. This CDR3 has 15 residues. CDR3 nucleotide sequence: TGTGCCAGCAGCCTGATGCAGGGAGGACTAGGCGGCTACACCTTC. Its protein product is CASSLMQGGLGGYTF.

This clonotype occurred many times. The rearrangement links TRBV27 to TRBJ1-1, with no clear D. V was shortened by 0 bases and J by 1 base, with 6 bases between the two germline ends. CDR3 length equals 14 residues. CDR1 is MNHEY and CDR2 is SMNVEV in the germline V gene (reference sequence). The CDR3 coding sequence is TGTGCCAGCAGTTTATCGAGGAGGAACACTGAAGCTTTCTTT. The encoded protein is CASSLSRRNTEAFF.

This clonotype was detected many times. The chain has TRBV9 and TRBJ1-3; D unclear. The CDR3 loop spans 14 amino acids. Germline loops: CDR1 SGDLS, CDR2 YYNGEE. With 3 bases removed from V and 0 bases from J, the gap between germline ends came to 7 bases. The CDR3 spells CASSEASSGNTIYF. CDR3 nucleotide sequence: TGTGCCAGCAGCGAGGCATCCTCTGGAAACACCATATATTTT. Full variable domain (remainder filled in from reference TRBV9 and TRBJ1-3): DSGVTQTPKHLITATGQRVTLRCSPRSGDLSVYWYQQSLDQGLQFLIQYYNGEERAKGNILERFSAQQFPDLHSELNLSSLELGDSALYFCASSEASSGNTIYFGEGSWLTVV.

With respect to this clonotype: With only one base between it and a far larger clone, this is likely a read error. The rearrangement uses TRBV7-2 and TRBJ2-7, with a tentative D call TRBD2 (5 bases). The CDR3 is 16 residues long. Germline V gives CDR1 SGHTA, CDR2 FQGNSA. Trimming removed 1 base at V and 7 bases at J, with 20 bases between. The CDR3 reads CASSLGATNIGDEQYF. The CDR3 region has the DNA TGTGCCAGCAGCTTAGGGGCGACTAATATAGGCGATGAGCAGTACTTC.